These 21 T cell receptor beta chains were all obtained from the same sample, sequenced in a study of blood T cell repertoires in COVID-19. The method was immunoSEQ multiplex PCR; TCRdb's version includes in-frame clones alone and lacks a portion of them. The table has 100,000 to 150,000 clones, about 85% seen once. Input material: peripheral blood. These TCRs come from a man aged 80 or over with active or convalescent COVID-19.

The rearrangement links TRBV27 to TRBJ2-1; D gene unclear. The germline V gene has CDR1 MNHEY and CDR2 SMNVEV (reference sequence). CDR3 length equals 16 residues. The ends were cut back, 6 bases at V and 0 bases at J, with 15 bases in the middle. The CDR3 DNA sequence: TGTGCCAGCAGCTCCCAGACTTCAAGCTCCTACAATGAGCAGTTCTTC. Encoded protein: CASSSQTSSSYNEQFF.

The V gene is TRBV6-5, the J gene TRBJ2-5; 11 positions match TRBD1. Losses at the gene ends were 7 bases for V and 4 bases for J; bases not matched to a gene: 8. Germline values: CDR1 MNHEY, CDR2 SVGAGI. This CDR3 contains 15 residues. The CDR3: CASNRGTGGVETQYF. DNA of the CDR3: TGTGCCAGCAATCGAGGGACAGGGGGAGTAGAGACCCAGTACTTC.

This clone was picked up a small number of times. The chain uses TRBV25-1 and TRBJ2-7; TRBD1 might be the D (6 bases). CDR1 and CDR2 (germline): MGHDK, SYGVNS. The CDR3 sequence is 15 residues long. V lost 5 bases, J lost 0 bases, and 14 bases lay in between. The CDR3: CASSRWDTGSYEQYF. The CDR3 region has the DNA TGTGCCAGCAGTAGATGGGACACCGGCTCCTACGAGCAGTACTTC.

The chain links TRBV30 to TRBJ1-3, with D perhaps TRBD1 (5 bases). Germline CDR1 is GTSNPN and CDR2 is SVGIG (reference sequence). The ends were cut back, 2 bases at V and 0 bases at J, with 8 bases in the middle. The CDR3 runs 14 residues. CDR3 region: CAWSRGSSGNTIYF. Written as DNA, the CDR3 is TGTGCCTGGAGTCGGGGGAGCTCTGGAAACACCATATATTTT.

The rearrangement uses TRBV4-1 and TRBJ1-1; maybe TRBD1 (5 bases). The CDR3 is made up of 14 amino acids. Per the germline V gene, CDR1 is MGHRA and CDR2 is YSYEKL. The ends were cut back, 5 bases at V and 1 base at J, with 11 bases in the middle. The CDR3 DNA reads as TGCGCCAGCAGCAAGACAGAAAAGAACACTGAAGCTTTCTTT. Amino acids: CASSKTEKNTEAFF.

The gene calls are TRBV7-9 and TRBJ2-7; 8 bases are a match to TRBD2. CDR3 length: 15 amino acids. Germline CDR1 reads SEHNR; CDR2 reads FQNEAQ (reference sequence). V was pared by 5 bases and J by 1 base, with 7 bases of the junction left unmatched. The CDR3 region is CASSPQGLGSYEQYF. CDR3 DNA: TGTGCCAGCAGCCCACAGGGACTAGGTTCCTACGAGCAGTACTTC.

This rearrangement joins TRBV6-5 to TRBJ1-1; D may be TRBD1 (6 bases). The germline gives CDR1 MNHEY, CDR2 SVGAGI. Trimming took 2 bases from V and 5 from J, leaving 9 bases between them. CDR3 size: 13 residues. DNA for the CDR3: TGTGCCAGCAGTTACGAGGGGGATACTGAAGCTTTCTTT. Protein product: CASSYEGDTEAFF.

The genes are TRBV18 and TRBJ1-2; 8 bases fit TRBD1. Germline CDR1 reads KGHSH; CDR2 reads LQKENI. The CDR3 sequence is 16 residues long. V dropped 3 bases and J dropped 7; count of bases not matched to a gene: 13. The CDR3 DNA sequence: TGTGCCAGCTCACCCACCCAGACAGGGGAGGGGCGTGGCTACACCTTC. This gives the protein CASSPTQTGEGRGYTF.

The rearrangement uses TRBV19 and TRBJ2-2; 7 bases map to TRBD2. This CDR3 spans 16 amino acids. Germline lookup yields CDR1 LNHDA and CDR2 SQIVND (reference sequence). Unmatched junction bases numbered 10, after V lost 7 bases and J lost 2 bases. CDR3 bases: TGTGCCAGTAACCCTGGGAGCGGGACTAACACCGGGGAGCTGTTTTTT. This translates into CASNPGSGTNTGELFF.

The chain carries TRBV12-5 and TRBJ2-5, with 9 nucleotides matching TRBD1. The CDR3 is 15 amino acids. Trimming at V came to 8 bases and at J to 2 bases, leaving 9 bases not matched to a gene. CDR1 and CDR2 from the germline V gene are LGHNT and FRNRAP. The CDR3: CASSNRGLGQETQYF. The CDR3 DNA reads as TGTGCTAGTTCAAACAGGGGGCTAGGACAAGAGACCCAGTACTTC.

This rearrangement joins TRBV28 to TRBJ1-5, with 8 bases matching TRBD1. This CDR3 has 16 residues. Germline assignment: CDR1 MDHEN and CDR2 SYDVKM. Trimming cost V 6 bases and J 0 bases; bases outside gene matches: 7. CDR3 DNA sequence: TGTGCCAGCAGCCGCACTCAGGGGGCTAGCAATCAGCCCCAGCATTTT. This codes for CASSRTQGASNQPQHF.

The chain combines TRBV24-1 with TRBJ2-5; a weak D match, TRBD2 (6 bases). CDR1 KGHDR and CDR2 SFDVKD come from the germline V gene. V shed 3 bases and J shed 2 bases, with 18 bases lying between them. The CDR3 spans 17 residues. The CDR3 protein is CATSDKGSAGLQETQYF. CDR3 nucleotides: TGTGCCACCAGTGATAAGGGCTCGGCAGGACTACAAGAGACCCAGTACTTC.

This sequence joins TRBV5-1 and TRBJ1-4; 10 bases map to TRBD1. The CDR3 runs to 17 residues. With V trimmed by 3 bases and J by 0 bases, 5 bases remained unmatched. The germline CDR1 and CDR2 sequences are SGHRS and YFSETQ. The CDR3 protein is CASSWGTGDATNEKLFF. The CDR3 DNA reads as TGCGCCAGCAGCTGGGGGACAGGGGATGCAACTAATGAAAAACTGTTTTTT.

The chain joins TRBV2 to TRBJ2-1; 10 nucleotides agree with TRBD2. CDR1 SNHLY and CDR2 FYNNEI come from the germline V gene. The CDR3 loop spans 18 amino acids. Losses at the gene ends were 4 bases for V and 1 base for J; bases not matched to a gene: 10. The CDR3 region is CASSGPQQRGGSYNEQFF. DNA for the CDR3: TGTGCCAGCAGTGGCCCCCAACAGCGGGGGGGATCCTACAATGAGCAGTTCTTC.

This clone has a single count. This chain joins TRBV9 and TRBJ2-7; TRBD2 matches at 8 bases. Germline V gene lookup returns CDR1 SGDLS and CDR2 YYNGEE. CDR3 length: 15 amino acids. The V segment lost 0 bases and the J segment 6 bases; nucleotides outside the gene matches: 8. The CDR3 spells CASSVDPGGASEQYF. As DNA, the CDR3 is TGTGCCAGCAGCGTAGATCCGGGAGGGGCCTCCGAGCAGTACTTC.

The chain uses TRBV28 and TRBJ1-2, with TRBD1 matching over 8 bases. The J segment lost 4 bases and the V segment lost 5 bases, leaving 3 bases of the junction unmatched. Germline V gives CDR1 MDHEN, CDR2 SYDVKM. This CDR3 is 13 amino acids long. The CDR3 nucleotides are TGTGCCAGCAGTCGGACAGGGCCCTATGGCTACACCTTC. Its protein is CASSRTGPYGYTF.

The chain couples TRBV27 to TRBJ1-5; 11 bases are a match to TRBD1. This CDR3 is built from 14 residues. Germline CDR1 is MNHEY and CDR2 is SMNVEV (reference sequence). J was trimmed by 7 bases and V by 8 bases; bases with no gene match: 7. The CDR3 DNA reads as TGTGCCAGCTCCGGACAGGGGGCGAAACAGCCCCAGCATTTT. It yields the protein CASSGQGAKQPQHF.

The chain carries TRBV27 and TRBJ2-1; 9 bases fit TRBD2. The trim removed 5 bases at V and 12 bases at J, leaving 5 bases unmatched. The CDR3 totals 12 residues. Germline V lookup: CDR1 MNHEY, CDR2 SMNVEV (reference sequence). Here the CDR3 reads CASSTNSGGQFF. The CDR3 nucleotides read TGTGCCAGCAGTACCAATAGCGGGGGGCAGTTCTTC.

This chain uses TRBV5-1 with TRBJ1-2; 8 bases map to TRBD1. CDR3 length: 16 residues. The trim removed 1 base at V and 8 bases at J, leaving 13 bases unmatched. The germline CDR1 and CDR2 sequences are SGHRS and YFSETQ. The CDR3 loop reads CASSLWGQENWGGYTF. The CDR3 DNA sequence: TGCGCCAGCAGCTTGTGGGGACAGGAAAACTGGGGAGGCTACACCTTC.

This clone was seen more than once but under ten times. The rearrangement joins TRBV19 to TRBJ2-7; a possible D gene is TRBD1 (6 bases). This CDR3 spans 14 amino acids. V lost 4 bases to trimming and J lost 3 bases, with 13 bases between them. Germline V gene sequence: CDR1 LNHDA, CDR2 SQIVND (reference sequence). CDR3 coding DNA: TGTGCCAGTAGTACCGGGGACACCGTCTACGAGCAGTACTTC. Translating gives CASSTGDTVYEQYF.

V and J are TRBV6-2 or TRBV6-3 and TRBJ2-1; D gene unclear. The CDR3 sequence is 14 residues long. Trimming cost V 0 bases and J 10 bases, with 13 bases left between them. Germline V gives CDR1 MNHEY, CDR2 SVGEGT. This chain's CDR3 is CASSYSARLVEQFF. The CDR3 DNA follows: TGTGCCAGCAGTTACTCGGCTAGGCTCGTAGAGCAGTTCTTC.